Listed below are T cell receptor beta chains from one sample, sequenced in a study of T cells after yellow fever vaccination. From the 5' RACE reads, TCRdb called clonotypes with MiXCR, one entry per CDR3 protein. The table shows some 260,000 distinct CDR3 sequences, with around 5.3% occurring only once. The material sequenced was CD4+ T cells sorted from PBMCs, taken on the day of the yellow fever booster vaccination. The receptors come from a young man who received the YFV17D yellow fever vaccine. Both conserved end residues are part of each CDR3. D genes are given only for firm matches. Where a row states a size, it is once, few, many or the class of an expanded clone; other rows omit it.

>TRBV20-1|20|-|TRBJ2-3|-
CSAKTGKGGSGRGGMDTQYF
TGCAGTGCTAAGACAGGGAAGGGAGGCTCGGGTCGGGGGGGCATGGATACGCAGTATTTT
>TRBV5-1|15|-|TRBJ2-3|-
CASSLSGAESDTQYF
TGCGCCAGCAGCTTGTCAGGGGCAGAGTCAGATACGCAGTATTTT
>TRBV7-8|19|-|TRBJ1-6|-
CASSLDSGGDSSYNSPLHF
TGTGCCAGCAGCTTAGACTCAGGCGGCGATAGCTCCTATAATTCACCCCTCCACTTT
>TRBV12-3/TRBV12-4|13|few|TRBJ1-1|-
CASSLSGFYEAFF
TGTGCCAGCAGTTTATCAGGGTTCTATGAAGCTTTCTTT
>TRBV5-1|15|few|TRBJ2-7|-
CASQAGGGYSYEQYF
TGCGCCAGCCAAGCAGGGGGGGGCTACTCCTACGAGCAGTACTTC
>TRBV12-3/TRBV12-4|14|many|TRBJ1-1|TRBD1
CASSPRSRGRDAFF
TGTGCCAGCAGTCCCCGATCCAGGGGGCGCGACGCTTTCTTT
>TRBV5-5|14|few|TRBJ2-3|-
CASSSPTTGETQYF
TGTGCCAGCAGCTCACCCACTACAGGTGAAACGCAGTATTTT
>TRBV5-1|17|-|TRBJ1-5|TRBD1
CASSPGQGALGNQPQHF
TGCGCCAGCAGCCCAGGACAGGGGGCACTCGGCAATCAGCCCCAGCATTTT
>TRBV6-5|13|few|TRBJ1-1|-
CASRRGEITEAFF
TGTGCCAGCAGACGGGGGGAGATCACTGAAGCTTTCTTT
>TRBV11-2|12|-|TRBJ2-1|-
CASSKEFNEQFF
TGTGCCAGCAGCAAAGAATTCAATGAGCAGTTCTTC
>TRBV12-3/TRBV12-4|23|-|TRBJ2-7|TRBD2
CASSLALILRLAGGGTRNYEQYF
TGTGCCAGCAGTTTAGCGCTAATATTGCGGCTAGCGGGGGGCGGAACGAGGAATTACGAGCAGTACTTC
>TRBV2|14|many|TRBJ2-1|-
CASRLWGEDNEQFF
TGTGCCAGCCGCCTATGGGGGGAGGACAATGAGCAGTTCTTC
>TRBV29-1|15|many|TRBJ2-1|TRBD2
CSVDGLAGGRGEQFF
TGCAGCGTTGACGGACTAGCGGGGGGACGAGGTGAGCAGTTCTTC
>TRBV18|14|few|TRBJ2-7|TRBD1
CASSPPDRAHEQYF
TGTGCCAGCTCACCCCCCGACAGGGCCCACGAGCAGTACTTC
>TRBV5-1|17|-|TRBJ2-1|TRBD2
CASSSGLAGGPSREQFF
TGCGCCAGCAGCTCCGGACTAGCGGGGGGTCCGTCTCGGGAGCAGTTCTTC
>TRBV24-1|14|few|TRBJ2-1|TRBD1
CATSEEGEGGGQFF
TGTGCCACCAGTGAAGAGGGGGAAGGGGGCGGGCAGTTCTTC
>TRBV20-1|16|many|TRBJ2-1|TRBD2
CSASLPTSGGFEEQFF
TGCAGTGCTAGCCTCCCCACTAGCGGGGGGTTTGAAGAGCAGTTCTTC
>TRBV20-1|19|many|TRBJ2-4|-
CSARVPRDLKRGTKNIQYF
TGCAGTGCTAGAGTCCCCCGGGATCTTAAACGAGGAACCAAAAACATTCAGTACTTC
>TRBV28|14|-|TRBJ1-2|TRBD1
CASSPGQKFDGYTF
TGTGCCAGCAGTCCGGGACAGAAGTTCGATGGCTACACCTTC
>TRBV18|16|-|TRBJ2-3|TRBD2
CASSREVAGPVDTQYF
TGTGCCAGCTCACGGGAGGTAGCGGGGCCTGTGGATACGCAGTATTTT
>TRBV29-1|13|many|TRBJ2-1|-
CSVPRDTSGEQFF
TGCAGCGTACCCCGGGACACCTCGGGTGAGCAGTTCTTC
>TRBV7-7|13|many|TRBJ2-7|-
CASSLSPGREQYF
TGTGCCAGCAGCTTAAGCCCAGGGAGGGAGCAGTACTTC
>TRBV19|13|few|TRBJ1-1|TRBD1
CASRQGAWTEAFF
TGTGCCAGTAGGCAGGGGGCTTGGACTGAAGCTTTCTTT
>TRBV7-2|13|many|TRBJ1-5|-
CASSFSNNQPQHF
TGTGCCAGCAGCTTTTCCAACAATCAGCCCCAGCATTTT
>TRBV14|16|few|TRBJ2-5|TRBD2
CASSQPRLAGVETQYF
TGTGCCAGCAGCCAACCTCGGTTAGCGGGGGTGGAGACCCAGTACTTC
>TRBV19|16|few|TRBJ1-1|TRBD1
CASSIGQGPVGTEAFF
TGTGCCAGTAGTATAGGACAGGGTCCCGTGGGGACTGAAGCTTTCTTT
>TRBV2|12|few|TRBJ1-5|-
CATSGVVGPQHF
TGTGCCACCTCTGGGGTGGTGGGGCCCCAGCATTTT